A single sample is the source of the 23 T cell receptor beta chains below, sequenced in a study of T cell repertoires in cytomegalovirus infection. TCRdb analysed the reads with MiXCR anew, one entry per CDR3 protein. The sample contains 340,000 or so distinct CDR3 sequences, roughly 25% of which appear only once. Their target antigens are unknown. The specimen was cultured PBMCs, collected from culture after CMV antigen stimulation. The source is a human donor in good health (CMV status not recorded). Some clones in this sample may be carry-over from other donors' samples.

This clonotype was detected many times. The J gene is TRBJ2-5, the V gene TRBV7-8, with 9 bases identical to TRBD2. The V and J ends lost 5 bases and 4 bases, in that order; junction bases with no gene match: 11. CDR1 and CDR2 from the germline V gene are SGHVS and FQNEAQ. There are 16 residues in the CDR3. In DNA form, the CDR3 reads TGTGCCAGCAGCGCCACCGGGACTAGCATATCAGAGACCCAGTACTTC. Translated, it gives CASSATGTSISETQYF.

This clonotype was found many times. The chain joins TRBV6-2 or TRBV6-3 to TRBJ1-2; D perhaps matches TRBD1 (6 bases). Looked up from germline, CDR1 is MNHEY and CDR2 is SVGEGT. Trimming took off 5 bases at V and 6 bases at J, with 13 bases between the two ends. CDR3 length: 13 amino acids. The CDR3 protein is CASSPRQADGYTF. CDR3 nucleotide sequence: TGTGCCAGCAGTCCGCGACAGGCAGATGGCTACACCTTC.

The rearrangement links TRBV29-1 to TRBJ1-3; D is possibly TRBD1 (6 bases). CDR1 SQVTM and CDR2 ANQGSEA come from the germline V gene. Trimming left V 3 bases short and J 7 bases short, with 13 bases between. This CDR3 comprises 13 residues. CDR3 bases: TGCAGCGTTGAGCCCAAGCAGGGGAACACCATATATTTT. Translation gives CSVEPKQGNTIYF.

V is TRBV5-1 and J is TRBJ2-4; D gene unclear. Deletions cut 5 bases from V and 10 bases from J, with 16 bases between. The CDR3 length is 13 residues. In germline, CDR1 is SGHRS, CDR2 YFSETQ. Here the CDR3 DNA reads TGCGCCAGCAGTCGAGACGGGCCATCTATTCAGTACTTC. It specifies CASSRDGPSIQYF.

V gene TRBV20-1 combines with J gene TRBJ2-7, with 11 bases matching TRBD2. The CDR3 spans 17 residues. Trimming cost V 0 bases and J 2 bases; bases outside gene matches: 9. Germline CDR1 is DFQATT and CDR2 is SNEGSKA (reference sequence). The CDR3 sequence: CSARDIAGGRAPYEQYV. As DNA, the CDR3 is TGCAGTGCTAGAGATATAGCGGGAGGGAGGGCCCCCTACGAGCAGTACGTC.

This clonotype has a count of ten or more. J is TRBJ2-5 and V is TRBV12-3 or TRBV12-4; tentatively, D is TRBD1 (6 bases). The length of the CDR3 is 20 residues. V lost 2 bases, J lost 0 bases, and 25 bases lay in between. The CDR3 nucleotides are TGTGCCAGCAGTTTATCCCTATTACCCCGTCCACAGGGTTACCAAGAGACCCAGTACTTC. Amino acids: CASSLSLLPRPQGYQETQYF.

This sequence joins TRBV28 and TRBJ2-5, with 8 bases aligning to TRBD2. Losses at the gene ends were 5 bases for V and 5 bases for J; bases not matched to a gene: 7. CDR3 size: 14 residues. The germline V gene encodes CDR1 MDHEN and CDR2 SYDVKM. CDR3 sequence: CASSPIGGDETQYF. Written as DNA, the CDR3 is TGTGCCAGCAGTCCTATCGGGGGGGACGAGACCCAGTACTTC.

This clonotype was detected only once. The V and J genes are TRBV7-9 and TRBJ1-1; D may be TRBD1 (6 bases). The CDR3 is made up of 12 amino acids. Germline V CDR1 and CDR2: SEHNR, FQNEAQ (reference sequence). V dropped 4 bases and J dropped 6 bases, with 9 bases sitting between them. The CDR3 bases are TGTGCCAGCAGCTCAGGGGTTGCTGAAGCTTTCTTT. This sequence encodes CASSSGVAEAFF. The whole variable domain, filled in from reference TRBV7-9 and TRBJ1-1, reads DTGVSQNPRHKITKRGQNVTFRCDPISEHNRLYWYRQTLGQGPEFLTYFQNEAQLEKSRLLSDRFSAERPKGSFSTLEIQRTEQGDSAMYLCASSSGVAEAFFGQGTRLTVV.

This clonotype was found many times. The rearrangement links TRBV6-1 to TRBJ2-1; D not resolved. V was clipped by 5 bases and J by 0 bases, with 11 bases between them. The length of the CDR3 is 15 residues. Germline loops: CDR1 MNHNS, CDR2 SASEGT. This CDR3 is CASSSLLSSYNEQFF. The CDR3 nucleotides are TGTGCCAGCAGTTCTCTTCTGAGCTCCTACAATGAGCAGTTCTTC.

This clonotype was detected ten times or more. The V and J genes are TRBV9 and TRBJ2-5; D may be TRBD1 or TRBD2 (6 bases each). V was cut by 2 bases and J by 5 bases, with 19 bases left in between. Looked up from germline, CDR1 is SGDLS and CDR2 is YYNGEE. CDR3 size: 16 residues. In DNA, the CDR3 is TGTGCCAGCAGCGTCGGGGGCTCGAGGGGGTCGGAGACCCAGTACTTC. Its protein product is CASSVGGSRGSETQYF.

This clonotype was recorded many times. CDR3 nucleotides: TGTGCCATCAGTGACAGGGGGCGAAACACCATATATTTT. It is translated as CAISDRGRNTIYF. The rearrangement uses TRBV10-3 and TRBJ1-3, with 8 bases aligning to TRBD1. The junction had 0 bases not matched to a gene; V was cut back by 3 bases and J by 5 bases. The CDR3 runs to 13 residues. CDR1 and CDR2 (germline): ENHRY, SYGVKD.

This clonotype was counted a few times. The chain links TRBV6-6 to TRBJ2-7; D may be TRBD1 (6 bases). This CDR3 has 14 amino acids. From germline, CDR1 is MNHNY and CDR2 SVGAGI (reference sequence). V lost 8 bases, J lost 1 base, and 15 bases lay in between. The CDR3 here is CASRNRDTSYEQYF. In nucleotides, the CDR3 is TGTGCCAGCCGAAATCGGGACACATCCTACGAGCAGTACTTC.

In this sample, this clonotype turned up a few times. The CDR3 DNA reads TGTGCCAGCAGCTCCGGGGGGGCAGGGGACACAGATACGCAGTATTTT. Its protein is CASSSGGAGDTDTQYF. The chain carries TRBV28 and TRBJ2-3; 8 bases map to TRBD2. Looked up from germline, CDR1 is MDHEN and CDR2 is SYDVKM. V dropped 6 bases and J dropped 2; count of bases not matched to a gene: 10. This CDR3 is 16 amino acids long.

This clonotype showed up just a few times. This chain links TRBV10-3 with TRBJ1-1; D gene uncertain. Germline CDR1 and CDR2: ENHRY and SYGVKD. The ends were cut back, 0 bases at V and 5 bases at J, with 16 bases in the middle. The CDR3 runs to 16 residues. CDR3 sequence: CAISESTKGGLTEAFF. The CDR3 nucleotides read TGTGCCATCAGTGAGTCGACTAAGGGAGGGTTGACTGAAGCTTTCTTT.

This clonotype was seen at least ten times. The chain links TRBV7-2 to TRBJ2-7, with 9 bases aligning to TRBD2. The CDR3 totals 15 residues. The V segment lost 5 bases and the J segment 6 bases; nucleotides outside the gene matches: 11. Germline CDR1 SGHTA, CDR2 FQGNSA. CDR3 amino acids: CASSLFFSGRGEQYF. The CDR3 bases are TGTGCCAGCAGCCTATTCTTTAGCGGGAGAGGCGAGCAGTACTTC.

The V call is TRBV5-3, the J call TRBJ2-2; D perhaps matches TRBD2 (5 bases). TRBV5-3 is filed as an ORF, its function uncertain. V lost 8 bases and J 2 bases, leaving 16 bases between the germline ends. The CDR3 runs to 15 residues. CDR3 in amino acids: CASSMSGFNTGELFF. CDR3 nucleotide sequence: TGTGCCAGCAGCATGTCGGGGTTTAACACCGGGGAGCTGTTTTTT.

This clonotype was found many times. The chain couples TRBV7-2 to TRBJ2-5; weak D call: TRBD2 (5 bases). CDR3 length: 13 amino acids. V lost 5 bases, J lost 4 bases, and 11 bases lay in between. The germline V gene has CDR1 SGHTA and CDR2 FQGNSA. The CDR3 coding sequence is TGTGCCAGCAGCCGCGAGCGGTTAGAGACCCAGTACTTC. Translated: CASSRERLETQYF.

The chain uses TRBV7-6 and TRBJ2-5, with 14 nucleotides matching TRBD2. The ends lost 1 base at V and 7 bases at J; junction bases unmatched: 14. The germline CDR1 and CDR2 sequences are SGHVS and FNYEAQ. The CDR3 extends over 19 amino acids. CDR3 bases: TGTGCCAGCAGCTTAGTGGGACTAGCGGGAGTTGACCGAAGGGGGACCCAGTACTTC. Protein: CASSLVGLAGVDRRGTQYF.

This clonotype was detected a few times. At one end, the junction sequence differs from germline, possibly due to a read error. The CDR3 loop is CASSLGVDQPQHF. CDR3 DNA sequence: TGTGCCAGCAGCTTAGGAGTAGATCAGCCCCAGCATTTT. The chain couples TRBV12-3 or TRBV12-4 to TRBJ1-5; D gene unclear. The CDR3 covers 13 residues.

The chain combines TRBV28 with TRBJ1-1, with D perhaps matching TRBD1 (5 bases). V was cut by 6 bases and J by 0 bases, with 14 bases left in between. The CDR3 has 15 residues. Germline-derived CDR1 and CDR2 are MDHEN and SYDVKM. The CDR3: CASSPSGLMNTEAFF. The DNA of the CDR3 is TGTGCCAGCAGCCCATCGGGACTTATGAACACTGAAGCTTTCTTT.

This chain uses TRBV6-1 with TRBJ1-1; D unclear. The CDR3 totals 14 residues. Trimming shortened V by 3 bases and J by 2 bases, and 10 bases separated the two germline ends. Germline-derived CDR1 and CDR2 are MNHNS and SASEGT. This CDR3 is CASSEHHLNTEAFF. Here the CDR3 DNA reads TGTGCCAGCAGTGAGCATCACTTAAACACTGAAGCTTTCTTT.

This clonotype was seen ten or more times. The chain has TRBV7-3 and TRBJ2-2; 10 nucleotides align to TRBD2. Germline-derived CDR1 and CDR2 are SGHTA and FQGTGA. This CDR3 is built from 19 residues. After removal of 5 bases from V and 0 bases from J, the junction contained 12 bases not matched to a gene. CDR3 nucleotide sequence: TGTGCCAGCAGCCTCTCCGGGACTAGCGCGTTCGCGAACACCGGGGAGCTGTTTTTT. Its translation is CASSLSGTSAFANTGELFF.

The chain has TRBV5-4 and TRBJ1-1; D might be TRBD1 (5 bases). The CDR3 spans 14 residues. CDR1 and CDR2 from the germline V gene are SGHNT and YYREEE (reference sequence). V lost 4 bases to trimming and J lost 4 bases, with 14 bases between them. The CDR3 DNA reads TGTGCCAGCAGCCCCTTTGGGGGAGGCACTGAAGCTTTCTTT. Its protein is CASSPFGGGTEAFF.